The 25 T cell receptor beta chains listed next were all sequenced from one sample in a study of T cell responses to AZD1222 COVID-19 vaccine. Clones were sequenced by immunoSEQ multiplex PCR, and TCRdb holds only the in-frame ones, with some missing. Here the sample spans 150,000 to 200,000 clones, about nine tenths being singletons. Here the sequenced sample was peripheral blood, taken on day 0 of AZD1222 vaccination. These receptors originate from an adult in good health.

V gene TRBV12-3 or TRBV12-4 combines with J gene TRBJ2-7; possibly TRBD1 for D (7 bases). The CDR3 runs to 13 residues. V shed 10 bases and J shed 7 bases, with 20 bases lying between them. The CDR3 here is CATRPGGMGEQYF. CDR3 sequence (DNA): TGTGCCACCCGACCAGGGGGGATGGGGGAGCAGTACTTC.

The CDR3 loop reads CASSVVGGITEAFF. In DNA, the CDR3 is TGTGCCAGCAGCGTAGTAGGAGGGATCACTGAAGCTTTCTTT. This chain links TRBV9 with TRBJ1-1; D is uncertain. From germline, CDR1 is SGDLS and CDR2 YYNGEE. This CDR3 has 14 amino acids. Trimming cost V 0 bases and J 4 bases, with 10 bases left between them.

The gene calls are TRBV7-3 and TRBJ2-1, with 7 bases aligning to TRBD2. CDR1 is SGHTA and CDR2 is FQGTGA in the germline V gene. J was trimmed by 4 bases and V by 2 bases; bases with no gene match: 8. CDR3 size: 16 residues. This CDR3 is CASSLEGGLGYNEQFF. The CDR3 DNA follows: TGTGCCAGCAGCTTAGAGGGAGGGCTTGGGTACAATGAGCAGTTCTTC.

This chain links TRBV11-2 with TRBJ2-7, with 7 nucleotides matching TRBD2. V trimming: 8 bases; J trimming: 0 bases; junction bases outside the gene matches: 16. CDR3 length: 17 residues. CDR1 and CDR2 from the germline V gene are SGHAT and FQNNGV. The DNA of the CDR3 is TGTGCCAGCGGCTCCTTTGGGCTAGCGGATAACTCCTACGAGCAGTACTTC. This sequence encodes CASGSFGLADNSYEQYF.

This chain joins TRBV28 and TRBJ2-7; 7 bases are shared with TRBD2. Germline V CDR1 and CDR2: MDHEN, SYDVKM. The CDR3 is 15 amino acids. V shed 1 base and J 3 bases; nucleotides not matched to a gene: 6. CDR3 loop: CASSLLWRESYEQYF. The CDR3 nucleotides read TGTGCCAGCAGTTTATTGTGGCGGGAGAGCTACGAGCAGTACTTC.

The J gene is TRBJ1-2, the V gene TRBV12-3 or TRBV12-4, with no clear D. V lost 3 bases, J lost 4 bases, and 6 bases lay in between. The CDR3 has 12 amino acids. This CDR3 reads CASSFEPYGYTF. CDR3 nucleotide sequence: TGTGCCAGCAGTTTCGAGCCCTATGGCTACACCTTC.

The chain recombines TRBV10-3 with TRBJ2-7; tentative D call: TRBD1 (6 bases). CDR1 and CDR2 (germline): ENHRY, SYGVKD. V was shortened by 5 bases and J by 5 bases, with 13 bases between the two germline ends. The CDR3 has 13 amino acids. The CDR3 region is CAISTGLANEQYF. The CDR3 DNA reads as TGTGCCATCAGTACAGGGTTGGCCAACGAGCAGTACTTC.

The chain employs TRBV4-2 and TRBJ1-1, with D perhaps matching TRBD1 (5 bases). The ends were cut back, 3 bases at V and 2 bases at J, with 13 bases in the middle. Germline CDR1 and CDR2: LGHNA and YNFKEQ. CDR3 size: 15 residues. CDR3 amino acids: CASSQTSRGNTEAFF. Here the CDR3 DNA reads TGTGCCAGCAGCCAGACGAGTAGGGGTAACACTGAAGCTTTCTTT.

V is TRBV6-5 and J is TRBJ2-1, with 9 bases identical to TRBD1. This CDR3 has 15 residues. The J segment lost 6 bases and the V segment lost 5 bases, leaving 8 bases of the junction unmatched. Germline V gene data show CDR1 as MNHEY and CDR2 as SVGAGI. CDR3 DNA: TGTGCCAGCAGTAGTCCGGGACAGGGCCTCAATGAGCAGTTCTTC. It specifies CASSSPGQGLNEQFF.

V and J are TRBV7-2 and TRBJ2-7; 10 bases match TRBD2. This CDR3 comprises 15 residues. CDR1 and CDR2 from the germline V gene are SGHTA and FQGNSA. J gave up 3 bases and V 1 base, and 3 bases lay outside the gene matches. The CDR3 nucleotides are TGTGCCAGCAGCTTAGTCGGACTAGCGGACTACGAGCAGTACTTC. This sequence encodes CASSLVGLADYEQYF.

In its sample, this clone was seen a few times. The J gene is TRBJ2-7, the V gene TRBV4-2; 8 bases are shared with TRBD2. This CDR3 is built from 15 residues. Per germline, CDR1 LGHNA and CDR2 YNFKEQ. The V gene end was trimmed by 4 bases and the J gene end by 0 bases; junction bases not matched to a gene: 5. The CDR3: CASSLTGGSSYEQYF. The CDR3 DNA is TGTGCCAGCAGCCTCACGGGGGGGAGCTCCTACGAGCAGTACTTC.

This chain connects TRBV19 to TRBJ1-2, with D hard to call. The V end lost 11 bases, the J end lost 6 bases, and 22 bases lay between the germline ends. CDR3 length equals 14 residues. CDR1 and CDR2 (germline): LNHDA, SQIVND (reference sequence). Here the CDR3 reads CAASGHEGSHGYTF. The CDR3 coding sequence is TGTGCCGCGTCGGGCCATGAGGGAAGTCATGGCTACACCTTC.

The chain couples TRBV28 to TRBJ1-1; D possibly corresponds to TRBD1 (5 bases). Germline V lookup: CDR1 MDHEN, CDR2 SYDVKM. The V and J ends lost 1 base and 7 bases respectively, with 13 bases between them. The CDR3 has 14 residues. In DNA form, the CDR3 reads TGTGCCAGCAGTTTATCGGGGGTAAAGGGTGAAGCTTTCTTT. Translated: CASSLSGVKGEAFF.

The CDR3 loop reads CASRPGTVNTGELFF. The CDR3 nucleotides read TGTGCCAGCAGGCCCGGGACAGTGAACACCGGGGAGCTGTTTTTT. V usage is TRBV27 and J usage is TRBJ2-2; 7 bases are a match to TRBD1. Germline assignment: CDR1 MNHEY and CDR2 SMNVEV (reference sequence). The CDR3 sequence is 15 residues long. The J segment lost 1 base and the V segment lost 6 bases, leaving 5 bases of the junction unmatched.

The rearrangement links TRBV6-5 to TRBJ2-7, with D maybe TRBD1 (6 bases). CDR1 is MNHEY and CDR2 is SVGAGI in the germline V gene. This CDR3 has 14 amino acids. The V and J ends lost 6 bases and 2 bases respectively, with 14 bases between them. CDR3 coding DNA: TGTGCCAGCAGACCTTTGGACAGACCCTACGAGCAGTACTTC. Its protein product is CASRPLDRPYEQYF.

This chain connects TRBV6-6 to TRBJ2-1; D gene uncertain. From germline, CDR1 is MNHNY and CDR2 SVGAGI (reference sequence). The CDR3 is 13 residues long. V was trimmed by 11 bases and J by 0 bases, leaving 11 bases between them. The CDR3 DNA reads TGTGCCGTGAGGCGTAGCTCCTACAATGAGCAGTTCTTC. It translates to CAVRRSSYNEQFF.

The chain couples TRBV5-1 to TRBJ1-1, with unresolved D. CDR1 and CDR2 from the germline V gene are SGHRS and YFSETQ. The CDR3 sequence is 14 residues long. The V end was cut by 3 bases, the J end by 1 base, with 10 bases between. The CDR3 reads CASSSDASNTEAFF. In nucleotides, the CDR3 is TGCGCCAGCAGCTCGGACGCCTCGAACACTGAAGCTTTCTTT.

This clone was detected only once. The chain recombines TRBV4-1 with TRBJ2-2, with no clear D. V lost 0 bases to trimming and J lost 5 bases, with 7 bases between them. Per the germline V gene, CDR1 is MGHRA and CDR2 is YSYEKL. CDR3 length: 14 amino acids. The CDR3 region has the DNA TGCGCCAGCAGCCAAGACGGATGGACCGGGGAGCTGTTTTTT. Translated: CASSQDGWTGELFF.

This clone was seen a single time. This chain joins TRBV20-1 and TRBJ1-1; 7 bases fit TRBD1. The CDR3 contains 14 residues. The V gene end was trimmed by 3 bases and the J gene end by 0 bases; junction bases not matched to a gene: 4. Germline lookup yields CDR1 DFQATT and CDR2 SNEGSKA (reference sequence). In nucleotides, the CDR3 is TGCAGTGCTAGTGACCAGGGGGTGAACACTGAAGCTTTCTTT. The encoded protein is CSASDQGVNTEAFF.

The chain recombines TRBV19 with TRBJ2-1; the D is unclear. Trimming took off 3 bases at V and 4 bases at J, with 7 bases between the two ends. The CDR3 has 13 amino acids. CDR1 is LNHDA and CDR2 is SQIVND in the germline V gene (reference sequence). CDR3: CASSIRVYNEQFF. The CDR3 nucleotides are TGTGCCAGTAGTATCCGGGTTTACAATGAGCAGTTCTTC.

V is TRBV29-1 and J is TRBJ1-1; the D is unclear. Trimming shortened V by 5 bases and J by 0 bases, and 7 bases separated the two germline ends. The CDR3 has 12 residues. Germline V gene lookup returns CDR1 SQVTM and CDR2 ANQGSEA. The CDR3 loop reads CSVRTVNTEAFF. The CDR3 DNA sequence: TGCAGCGTTCGGACGGTGAACACTGAAGCTTTCTTT.

CDR3 region: CASSQLVPGQGSYEQYF. As DNA, the CDR3 is TGCGCCAGCAGCCAACTAGTCCCGGGACAGGGTTCCTACGAGCAGTACTTC. J is TRBJ2-7 and V is TRBV4-3; 9 positions agree with TRBD1. Per germline, CDR1 LGHNA and CDR2 YSLEER. J was trimmed by 1 base and V by 2 bases; bases with no gene match: 9. The CDR3 covers 17 residues.

The chain uses TRBV3-1 (or the pseudogene TRBV3-2) and TRBJ2-3; 9 bases align to TRBD2. This CDR3 is built from 15 residues. Trimming took 0 bases from V and 4 from J; bases not matched to a gene: 2. The V gene's germline CDR1 is LGHDT and CDR2 YNNKEL (reference sequence). CDR3 in amino acids: CASSQEGLAPDTQYF. The CDR3 DNA sequence: TGTGCCAGCAGCCAAGAAGGACTAGCGCCAGATACGCAGTATTTT.

This chain uses TRBV28 with TRBJ1-6; TRBD1 matches at 11 bases. The CDR3 extends over 16 amino acids. Germline V gives CDR1 MDHEN, CDR2 SYDVKM. V was pared by 4 bases and J by 7 bases, with 6 bases of the junction left unmatched. The CDR3 here is CASSSPDRGRNSPLHF. CDR3 bases: TGTGCCAGCAGTTCGCCGGACAGGGGGCGCAATTCACCCCTCCACTTT.

This sequence joins TRBV5-1 and TRBJ2-7, with D perhaps TRBD2 (5 bases). CDR1 and CDR2 (germline): SGHRS, YFSETQ. Between the trimmed V and J ends, which lost 0 bases and 1 base, there was a span of 8 bases. The CDR3 covers 14 residues. In DNA form, the CDR3 reads TGCGCCAGCAGCTTGGCTGGGAGTTCCTACGAGCAGTACTTC. Translation gives CASSLAGSSYEQYF. The whole variable domain, filled in from reference TRBV5-1 and TRBJ2-7, reads KAGVTQTPRYLIKTRGQQVTLSCSPISGHRSVSWYQQTPGQGLQFLFEYFSETQRNKGNFPGRFSGRQFSNSRSEMNVSTLELGDSALYLCASSLAGSSYEQYFGPGTRLTVT.